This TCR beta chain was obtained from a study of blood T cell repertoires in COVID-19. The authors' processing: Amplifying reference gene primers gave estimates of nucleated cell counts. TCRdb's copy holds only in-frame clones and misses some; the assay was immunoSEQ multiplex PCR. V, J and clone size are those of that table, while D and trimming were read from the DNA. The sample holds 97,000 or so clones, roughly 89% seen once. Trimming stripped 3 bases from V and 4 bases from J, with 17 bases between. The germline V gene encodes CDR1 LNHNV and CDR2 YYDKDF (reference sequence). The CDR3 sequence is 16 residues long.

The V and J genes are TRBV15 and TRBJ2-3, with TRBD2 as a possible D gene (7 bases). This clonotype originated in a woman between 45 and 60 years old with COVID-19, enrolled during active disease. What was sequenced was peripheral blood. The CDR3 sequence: CATSSPSGGTADTQYF. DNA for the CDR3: TGTGCCACCAGCAGCCCGTCGGGGGGCACGGCAGATACGCAGTATTTT.